One and the same sample provided the 7 T cell receptor beta chains below, sequenced in a study of T cells after somatic rescue of genetic block. The repertoire was sequenced with immunoSEQ multiplex PCR; TCRdb's copy has only in-frame clones and lacks some. The data hold 80,000 to 100,000 clones, with about 90% observed a single time. The sequencing sample was made of peripheral blood mononuclear cells (PBMCs). All receptors derive from a woman under 30.

This rearrangement joins TRBV6-6 to TRBJ2-1; 7 nucleotides agree with TRBD1. The germline gives CDR1 MNHNY, CDR2 SVGAGI (reference sequence). V lost 0 bases, J lost 9 bases, and 11 bases stayed unmatched. The CDR3 is 16 amino acids. CDR3 residues: CASSYSDLGQSREQFF. The CDR3 DNA sequence: TGTGCCAGCAGTTACTCGGATTTGGGACAGTCTCGTGAGCAGTTCTTC.

This chain links TRBV7-9 with TRBJ2-1; D is unresolved. CDR1 is SEHNR and CDR2 is FQNEAQ in the germline V gene (reference sequence). This CDR3 is 11 amino acids long. V lost 1 base to trimming and J lost 7 bases, with 2 bases between them. The CDR3 loop is CASSLVNEQFF. For the CDR3, the DNA is TGTGCCAGCAGCTTAGTTAATGAGCAGTTCTTC.

The V gene is TRBV5-5, the J gene TRBJ1-3; TRBD1 is a possible D gene (6 bases). There are 14 residues in the CDR3. Germline V lookup: CDR1 SGHKS, CDR2 YYEKEE (reference sequence). V was cut by 3 bases and J by 2 bases, with 9 bases left in between. The CDR3 coding sequence is TGTGCCAGCAGCTCGGACAGAGCTGGAAACACCATATATTTT. Encoded protein: CASSSDRAGNTIYF.

V and J are TRBV7-9 and TRBJ1-2, with D uncertain. Germline assignment: CDR1 SEHNR and CDR2 FQNEAQ (reference sequence). The V and J ends lost 5 bases and 4 bases respectively, with 14 bases between them. This CDR3 is 14 amino acids long. CDR3 in DNA: TGTGCCAGCAGCCGCTCCTTTGGGATCTATGGCTACACCTTC. It specifies CASSRSFGIYGYTF.

V and J are TRBV7-9 and TRBJ2-5, with D uncertain. Germline values: CDR1 SEHNR, CDR2 FQNEAQ (reference sequence). V lost 1 base, J lost 1 base, and 4 bases lay in between. The CDR3 loop spans 13 amino acids. CDR3 region: CASSLVGQETQYF. DNA of the CDR3: TGTGCCAGCAGCTTAGTAGGCCAAGAGACCCAGTACTTC.

The rearrangement links TRBV5-1 to TRBJ2-5, with D uncertain. Looked up from germline, CDR1 is SGHRS and CDR2 is YFSETQ. The V end was cut by 0 bases, the J end by 1 base, with 10 bases between. The CDR3 is made up of 15 amino acids. The CDR3 is CASSLAAGTQETQYF. CDR3 bases: TGCGCCAGCAGCTTGGCCGCAGGTACCCAAGAGACCCAGTACTTC.

CDR3 coding DNA: TGTGCCAGCAGCCAGTTACAGGTCTCTGGGGCCAACGTCCTGACTTTC. It specifies CASSQLQVSGANVLTF. The rearrangement joins TRBV28 to TRBJ2-6, with D possibly TRBD1 on 5 matching bases. Per germline, CDR1 MDHEN and CDR2 SYDVKM. The CDR3 runs 16 residues. The V gene lost 6 bases and the J gene lost 0 bases, with 12 bases spanning the gap.